Below, one TCR beta chain is given with its context. What this receptor recognizes is not known. One base away there is no much larger clone; base qualities are not given. According to the study, the label for this sample's time point signals: pre-sensitization, week 0. The sample's treatment or condition label is to be understood as: therapeutic diphenylcyclopropenone sensitization with weekly scalp DPC. At each patch-test visit, blood was drawn before the patch test was applied. Patients were eligible if aged 18 to 70, diagnosed with alopecia and judged suitable for DPC therapy, and pregnant patients were excluded. Total RNA was extracted from unfractionated whole blood collected in Tempus Blood RNA tubes. Preparation of the library involved RACE. Sequencing took place on a NextSeq 500. During library preparation, unique molecular identifiers were attached to individual cDNA molecules so that TCRs could be counted in a quantitative, reproducible way. From each blood RNA sample, both TCR alpha and TCR beta chains were sequenced. The original pipeline was this. A median of around 100,000 TCRs per sample was observed, with a range of about 20,000 to 690,600. V, J and CDR3 annotation of the TCR reads was carried out using the Decombinator software suite. To make PS versus PT1 abundance plots, every sample was subsampled to the same number of TCRs (28,000). Expanded TCRs were defined as absent before sensitization and observed at least eight times at the 2-week time point. The public reads were reprocessed in TCRdb via fastp at Q25 and MiXCR, keeping in-frame beta chains. For every CDR3 protein sequence, its rows merge into one entry that carries the most common genes and DNA. Here the V and J calls rest on TCRdb's processing, not on the authors' analysis. The table for this sample lists some 330,000 distinct CDR3 sequences; 4.5% to 5.5% of them were counted only once. More than 8% of the sample lies in the top ten.

The CDR3 goes from the cysteine to the phenylalanine over 15 residues. Only the CDR3 DNA is retained, 45 bases long and in frame from the first base. This specimen comes from a study of human T cells and chemical hapten exposure (dated by TCRdb to the early 2020s). With respect to the entire study: For sensitization, 2% DPC in acetone was applied to a 2 cm by 2 cm area of upper inner arm skin. This study followed changes in the peripheral blood TCR repertoire in vivo during primary and secondary sensitization of alopecia patients to the hapten diphenylcyclopropenone (DPC). The mostly female patient cohort included alopecia areata with under or over 50% scalp involvement, alopecia totalis and alopecia universalis. Patch testing was done on the upper back using Finn chambers containing 0.01% DPC, and results were scored after 6 days according to International Contact Dermatitis Research Group standards. Patient blood was sampled pre-sensitization (week 0) and at 2, 6 and about 24 weeks after DPC sensitization. Blood for TCR sequencing was provided by twenty-nine alopecia patients at one to four time points (pre-sensitization, 2, 6 and 24 weeks). Patients additionally received weekly therapeutic DPC doses to the scalp throughout the approximately 22-week study period. Libraries were pooled for sequencing, and per-sample TCR yields varied mainly because of small differences in library volumes within the pool.

Summary of the overall study and its limitations: Expanded TCRs formed significantly more large CDR3 similarity clusters than pre-sensitization or healthy control sets, consistent with antigen-driven responses. DPC sensitization did not change how many TCRs were above 1 in 1000 frequency, and no evidence was found of alterations in global repertoire structure. Repeated subsampling changed both the strength of the expansion versus patch-test correlation and the threshold at which the correlation became significant. All patients had alopecia, a presumed autoimmune disease, so their immune response might differ from that of healthy individuals. Patch test score was positively correlated with the number of PT1 expanded TCRs, with significance at thresholds 8, 16 and 32 but not at 4.

This sequence originates from a woman younger than 30 with alopecia areata. Some clones in this sample may be carry-over from other donors' samples. The receptor chain draws on TRBV21-1 and TRBJ2-3; the table's D call, TRBD1, has no DNA check behind it. TRBV21-1 is annotated as a pseudogene. Sequenced material: whole blood, taken in connection with sensitization to the hapten diphenylcyclopropenone (DPC). Here is the DNA: TGTGCCAGCAGCAATATTTGCCAGGGTATTCGTACGCAGTATTTT. This codes for CASSNICQGIRTQYF.